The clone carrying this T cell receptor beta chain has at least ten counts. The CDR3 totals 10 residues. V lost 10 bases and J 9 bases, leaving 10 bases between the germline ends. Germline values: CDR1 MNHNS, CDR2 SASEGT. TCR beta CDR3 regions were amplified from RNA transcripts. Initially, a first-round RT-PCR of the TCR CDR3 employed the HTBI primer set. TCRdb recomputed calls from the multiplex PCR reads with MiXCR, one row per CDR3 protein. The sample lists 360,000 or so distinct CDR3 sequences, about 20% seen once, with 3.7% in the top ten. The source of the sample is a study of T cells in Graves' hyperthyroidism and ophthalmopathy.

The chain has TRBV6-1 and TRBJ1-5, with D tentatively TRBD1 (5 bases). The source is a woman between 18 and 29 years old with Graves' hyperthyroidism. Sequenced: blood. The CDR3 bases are TGTGCCACCCCTGGGGGGCCCCAGCATTTT. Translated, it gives CATPGGPQHF.